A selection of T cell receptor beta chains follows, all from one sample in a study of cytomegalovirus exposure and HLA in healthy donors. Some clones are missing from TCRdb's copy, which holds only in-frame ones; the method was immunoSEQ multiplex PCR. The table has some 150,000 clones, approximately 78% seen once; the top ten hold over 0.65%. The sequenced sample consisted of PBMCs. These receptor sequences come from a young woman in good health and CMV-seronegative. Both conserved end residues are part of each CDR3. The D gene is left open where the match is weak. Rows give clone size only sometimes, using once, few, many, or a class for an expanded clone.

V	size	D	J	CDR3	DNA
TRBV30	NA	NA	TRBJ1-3	CAWGRGVPGNTIYF	TGTGCCTGGGGCAGGGGAGTACCTGGAAACACCATATATTTT
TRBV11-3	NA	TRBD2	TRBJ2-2	CASSLGRTSVSRTGELFF	TGTGCCAGCAGCTTAGGTCGGACTAGCGTATCTCGCACCGGGGAGCTGTTTTTT
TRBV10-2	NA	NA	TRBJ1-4	CASSSSGRPGINEKLFF	TGCGCCAGCAGTAGTAGTGGGAGACCGGGGATTAATGAAAAACTGTTTTTT
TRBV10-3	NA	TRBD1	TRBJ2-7	CAITVDRGRNEQYF	TGTGCCATCACTGTAGACAGGGGGCGTAACGAGCAGTACTTC
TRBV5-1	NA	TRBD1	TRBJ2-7	CASSQQPWDRGRIHEQYF	TGCGCCAGCAGCCAGCAGCCATGGGACAGGGGGCGTATCCACGAGCAGTACTTC
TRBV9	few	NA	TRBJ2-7	CASSVPPKEEQYF	TGTGCCAGCAGCGTCCCCCCGAAGGAGGAGCAGTACTTC
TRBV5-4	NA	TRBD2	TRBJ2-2	CASSFPGGIGELFF	TGTGCCAGCAGCTTTCCGGGGGGGATAGGGGAGCTGTTTTTT
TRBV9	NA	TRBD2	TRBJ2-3	CASSATSGPSTDTQYF	TGTGCCAGCAGCGCGACTAGCGGCCCTAGCACAGATACGCAGTATTTT
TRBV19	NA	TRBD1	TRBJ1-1	CASRDRGGGGTEAFF	TGTGCCAGTAGGGACAGGGGCGGGGGCGGCACTGAAGCTTTCTTT
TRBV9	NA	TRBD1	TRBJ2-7	CASSPRGDRDSYEQYF	TGTGCCAGCAGCCCTAGGGGGGACAGGGATTCCTACGAGCAGTACTTC
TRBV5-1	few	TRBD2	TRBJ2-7	CASSPGTSRSFYEQYF	TGCGCCAGCAGCCCAGGGACTAGCCGGAGCTTCTACGAGCAGTACTTC
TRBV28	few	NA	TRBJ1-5	CASSLGFLASNQPQHF	TGTGCCAGCAGCCTGGGATTCCTAGCGAGCAATCAGCCCCAGCATTTT
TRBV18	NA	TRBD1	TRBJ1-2	CASSPGQDLYGYTF	TGTGCCAGCTCACCAGGACAGGATCTTTATGGCTACACCTTC
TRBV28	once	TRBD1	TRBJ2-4	CASSLTGAAKNIQYF	TGTGCCAGCAGTTTAACAGGGGCAGCCAAAAACATTCAGTACTTC
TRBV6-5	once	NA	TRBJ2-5	CASSEVVEAETQYF	TGTGCCAGCAGTGAAGTAGTCGAGGCCGAGACCCAGTACTTC
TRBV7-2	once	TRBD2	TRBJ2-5	CASSRLAGRGYQETQYF	TGTGCCAGCAGCAGACTAGCGGGAAGGGGGTACCAAGAGACCCAGTACTTC